The 29 T cell receptor beta chains presented below share a single source sample, sequenced in a study of blood T cell repertoires in COVID-19. The method was immunoSEQ multiplex PCR; TCRdb's version includes in-frame clones alone and lacks a portion of them. The data hold hundreds of thousands of clones, with approximately 91% observed a single time. Specimen: PBMCs or T cells enriched from blood (not recorded which). The receptors were gathered from a woman in her 30s who had recovered from COVID-19.

The J gene is TRBJ1-6, the V gene TRBV5-1; 7 bases match TRBD1. V dropped 0 bases and J dropped 10; count of bases not matched to a gene: 4. The germline V gene encodes CDR1 SGHRS and CDR2 YFSETQ. The CDR3 runs to 14 residues. The CDR3: CASSLDPGGSPLHF. The CDR3 region has the DNA TGCGCCAGCAGCTTGGATCCAGGGGGGTCACCCCTCCACTTT.

This chain uses TRBV28 with TRBJ1-5; 10 bases align to TRBD1. CDR1 is MDHEN and CDR2 is SYDVKM in the germline V gene. The CDR3 has 13 residues. V shed 5 bases, J shed 8 bases, and the junction held 3 bases outside the gene matches. DNA for the CDR3: TGTGCCAGCAGTCGGGACAGGGGTGAGCCCCAGCATTTT. Translation: CASSRDRGEPQHF.

A few counts support this clone. CDR3 region: CASSEAETPVTQPQHF. DNA for the CDR3: TGTGCCAGCAGTGAAGCGGAGACGCCGGTGACTCAGCCCCAGCATTTT. The chain has TRBV6-1 and TRBJ1-5; D call uncertain. This CDR3 is 16 amino acids long. Trimming removed 0 bases from V and 6 bases from J, with 15 bases in between. Germline lookup yields CDR1 MNHNS and CDR2 SASEGT.

The chain uses TRBV6-5 and TRBJ2-2; D gene uncertain. Between the trimmed V and J ends, which lost 6 bases and 4 bases, there was a span of 3 bases. Germline CDR1 reads MNHEY; CDR2 reads SVGAGI. The CDR3 runs 11 residues. CDR3 DNA sequence: TGTGCCAGCAGCGGCACCGGGGAGCTGTTTTTT. Its protein product is CASSGTGELFF.

The chain couples TRBV3-1 (or the pseudogene TRBV3-2) to TRBJ1-6; 8 bases agree with TRBD1. Germline CDR1 reads LGHDT; CDR2 reads YNNKEL (reference sequence). The J segment lost 8 bases and the V segment lost 4 bases, leaving 7 bases of the junction unmatched. This CDR3 spans 15 amino acids. CDR3: CASSRDRGRDSPLHF. As DNA, the CDR3 is TGTGCCAGCAGCCGTGACAGGGGTAGGGATTCACCCCTCCACTTT.

The J gene is TRBJ2-1, the V gene TRBV4-1, with 8 positions matching TRBD2. Losses at the gene ends were 0 bases for V and 2 bases for J; bases not matched to a gene: 3. CDR1 is MGHRA, CDR2 YSYEKL, per germline. This CDR3 is built from 16 residues. The CDR3 nucleotides are TGCGCCAGCAGCCAAGAGCCCGGGAGGGCCTACAATGAGCAGTTCTTC. As protein: CASSQEPGRAYNEQFF.

The V gene is TRBV5-1, the J gene TRBJ2-5; TRBD1 aligns across 7 bases. The V gene end was trimmed by 5 bases and the J gene end by 5 bases; junction bases not matched to a gene: 6. The CDR3 consists of 13 residues. The germline V gene encodes CDR1 SGHRS and CDR2 YFSETQ. The CDR3 coding sequence is TGCGCCAGCAGTCAAGGGGGCGGGGAGACCCAGTACTTC. The encoded protein is CASSQGGGETQYF.

The chain carries TRBV19 and TRBJ1-2; 7 bases match TRBD1. This CDR3 is 16 amino acids long. Germline assignment: CDR1 LNHDA and CDR2 SQIVND (reference sequence). With V trimmed by 3 bases and J by 0 bases, 7 bases remained unmatched. DNA for the CDR3: TGTGCCAGTAGTATCTTACAGGGGACCGCTAACTATGGCTACACCTTC. Protein sequence: CASSILQGTANYGYTF.

This clone showed up just a few times. V usage is TRBV18 and J usage is TRBJ1-6, with D hard to call. Germline CDR1 KGHSH, CDR2 LQKENI. V was shortened by 3 bases and J by 8 bases, with 11 bases between the two germline ends. The length of the CDR3 is 14 residues. CDR3 residues: CASSPGIGDSPLHF. CDR3 in DNA: TGTGCCAGCTCACCGGGGATCGGGGATTCACCCCTCCACTTT.

The V gene is TRBV19, the J gene TRBJ1-3; weak D call: TRBD1 (6 bases). Germline CDR1 LNHDA, CDR2 SQIVND (reference sequence). The CDR3 runs 16 residues. The V end lost 3 bases, the J end lost 0 bases, and 12 bases lay between the germline ends. The CDR3 DNA follows: TGTGCCAGTAGTATTCAGGGGACCAACTCTGGAAACACCATATATTTT. This translates into CASSIQGTNSGNTIYF.

The CDR3 coding sequence is TGTGCCACAGACGGGACATTAAACACCGGGGAGCTGTTTTTT. The encoded protein is CATDGTLNTGELFF. The chain recombines TRBV7-9 with TRBJ2-2, with D possibly being TRBD1 (6 bases). Germline-derived CDR1 and CDR2 are SEHNR and FQNEAQ (reference sequence). CDR3 size: 14 residues. V gave up 10 bases and J gave up 2 bases, with 14 bases separating them.

This clone appeared a few times. V is TRBV15 and J is TRBJ1-2, with TRBD1 identical over 8 bases. The CDR3 contains 14 residues. Germline CDR1 reads LNHNV; CDR2 reads YYDKDF (reference sequence). With V trimmed by 9 bases and J by 8 bases, 14 bases remained unmatched. The CDR3 region is CATRGTGPMRGYTF. CDR3 DNA: TGTGCCACGAGGGGGACAGGTCCGATGAGGGGCTACACCTTC. The full variable domain, rest sourced from reference TRBV15 and TRBJ1-2, is DAMVIQNPRYQVTQFGKPVTLSCSQTLNHNVMYWYQQKSSQAPKLLFHYYDKDFNNEADTPDNFQSRRPNTSFCFLDIRSPGLGDTAMYLCATRGTGPMRGYTFGSGTRLTVV.

This clone was seen just once. The genes are TRBV7-6 and TRBJ2-1; 7 bases agree with TRBD2. CDR1 and CDR2 from the germline V gene are SGHVS and FNYEAQ. The CDR3 loop spans 15 amino acids. The junction had 6 bases not matched to a gene; V was cut back by 5 bases and J by 2 bases. In DNA, the CDR3 is TGTGCCAGCAGCCATCGGGGGGTCCCCTACAATGAGCAGTTCTTC. Encoded protein: CASSHRGVPYNEQFF.

The chain combines TRBV7-6 with TRBJ2-2, with a tentative D call TRBD1 (5 bases). Germline values: CDR1 SGHVS, CDR2 FNYEAQ. The ends were cut back, 5 bases at V and 5 bases at J, with 12 bases in the middle. This CDR3 is 14 amino acids long. The chain's CDR3 is CASSGASGTGELFF. CDR3 coding DNA: TGTGCCAGCAGCGGGGCCTCCGGTACCGGGGAGCTGTTTTTT. Complete variable domain (other parts from reference TRBV7-6 and TRBJ2-2): GAGVSQSPRYKVTKRGQDVALRCDPISGHVSLYWYRQALGQGPEFLTYFNYEAQQDKSGLPNDRFSAERPEGSISTLTIQRTEQRDSAMYRCASSGASGTGELFFGEGSRLTVL.

The chain recombines TRBV18 with TRBJ1-1; D remains ambiguous. Trimming took 3 bases from V and 4 from J, leaving 15 bases between them. This CDR3 contains 15 residues. Germline V lookup: CDR1 KGHSH, CDR2 LQKENI. The CDR3, as DNA: TGTGCCAGCTCACCGCAAGCGGTTGTAGGCACTGAAGCTTTCTTT. It codes for CASSPQAVVGTEAFF.

The V gene is TRBV7-2, the J gene TRBJ1-2; TRBD1 aligns across 7 bases. After removal of 5 bases from V and 7 bases from J, the junction contained 19 bases not matched to a gene. The CDR3 contains 17 residues. Germline CDR1 SGHTA, CDR2 FQGNSA. CDR3 nucleotides: TGTGCCAGCAGCCCACTATATGGGTTGAACAGGGGTGGTGGCTACACCTTC. Amino acids: CASSPLYGLNRGGGYTF.

The V and J genes are TRBV7-9 and TRBJ2-5, with TRBD2 matching 11 bases. This CDR3 spans 15 amino acids. Trimming at V came to 5 bases and at J to 1 base, leaving 3 bases not matched to a gene. From germline, CDR1 is SEHNR and CDR2 FQNEAQ (reference sequence). The CDR3 region is CASSTLAGVQETQYF. The CDR3 DNA reads as TGTGCCAGCAGCACACTAGCGGGGGTCCAAGAGACCCAGTACTTC.

The gene calls are TRBV5-3 and TRBJ1-2; tentatively, D is TRBD1 (6 bases). TRBV5-3 is an open reading frame whose function is uncertain. The CDR3 extends over 15 amino acids. Trimming pared 4 bases from V and 5 bases from J, leaving 18 bases between. The chain's CDR3 is CARSRWTENGYGYTF. Here the CDR3 DNA reads TGTGCCAGAAGCCGATGGACAGAAAATGGGTATGGCTACACCTTC.

This clone was seen just once. J is TRBJ1-5 and V is TRBV18, with 10 bases aligning to TRBD1. Germline V gene data show CDR1 as KGHSH and CDR2 as LQKENI. This CDR3 has 18 amino acids. Losses at the gene ends were 6 bases for V and 0 bases for J; bases not matched to a gene: 11. CDR3 DNA sequence: TGTGCCAGCTCTCCTTCGTGGGGGACAGGGGTTAGCAATCAGCCCCAGCATTTT. It is translated as CASSPSWGTGVSNQPQHF.

The rearrangement uses TRBV6-4 and TRBJ2-2; D is perhaps TRBD1 (6 bases). Trimming left V 3 bases short and J 7 bases short, with 12 bases between. Germline loops: CDR1 MRHNA, CDR2 SNTAGT. There are 14 residues in the CDR3. The CDR3 nucleotides read TGTGCCAGCAGTGAAGAAGAGGGGGTCGGGGAGCTGTTTTTT. This translates into CASSEEEGVGELFF.

The sample holds one count of this clone. V usage is TRBV28 and J usage is TRBJ1-4, with a tentative D call TRBD1 (6 bases). The V gene's germline CDR1 is MDHEN and CDR2 SYDVKM. The CDR3 has 12 amino acids. With 11 bases removed from V and 7 bases from J, the gap between germline ends came to 14 bases. CDR3: CAVRGGVEKLFF. The CDR3 DNA sequence: TGTGCCGTGAGGGGGGGGGTTGAAAAACTGTTTTTT.

A single count supports this clone. V usage is TRBV5-5 and J usage is TRBJ2-7, with D possibly matching TRBD1 (5 bases). Trimming removed 3 bases from V and 0 bases from J, with 13 bases in between. CDR3 size: 15 residues. From germline, CDR1 is SGHKS and CDR2 YYEKEE (reference sequence). CDR3 coding DNA: TGTGCCAGCAGCTACCGACAGAGCCACTCCTACGAGCAGTACTTC. Translating gives CASSYRQSHSYEQYF.

The genes are TRBV11-3 and TRBJ2-3; 12 bases match TRBD2. Germline V gene sequence: CDR1 SGHNT, CDR2 YENEEA. This CDR3 has 16 amino acids. V was pared by 5 bases and J by 2 bases, with 5 bases of the junction left unmatched. This chain's CDR3 is CASSQRTSGTTDTQYF. The CDR3, as DNA: TGTGCCAGCAGCCAACGGACTAGCGGGACCACAGATACGCAGTATTTT. The whole variable domain, remainder taken from reference TRBV11-3 and TRBJ2-3, is EAGVVQSPRYKIIEKKQPVAFWCNPISGHNTLYWYLQNLGQGPELLIRYENEEAVDDSQLPKDRFSAERLKGVDSTLKIQPAELGDSAVYLCASSQRTSGTTDTQYFGPGTRLTVL.

This chain uses TRBV3-1 (or the pseudogene TRBV3-2) with TRBJ1-4; 9 bases align to TRBD1. The CDR3 runs to 15 residues. The J segment lost 8 bases and the V segment lost 6 bases, leaving 10 bases of the junction unmatched. CDR1 is LGHDT and CDR2 is YNNKEL in the germline V gene (reference sequence). The CDR3 loop reads CASRQQGAPSEKLFF. CDR3 in DNA: TGTGCCAGCAGACAACAGGGGGCGCCGAGCGAAAAACTGTTTTTT.

This rearrangement joins TRBV10-3 to TRBJ2-3, with TRBD2 matching over 9 bases. With V trimmed by 5 bases and J by 2 bases, 5 bases remained unmatched. CDR1 is ENHRY, CDR2 SYGVKD, per germline. This CDR3 is built from 15 residues. In nucleotides, the CDR3 is TGTGCCATCAGTATAGCGGGAGTTACCACAGATACGCAGTATTTT. Its translation is CAISIAGVTTDTQYF.

The V and J genes are TRBV13 and TRBJ2-2; 7 bases align to TRBD1. Trimming took 1 base from V and 1 from J; bases not matched to a gene: 6. This CDR3 region has 17 residues. The V gene's germline CDR1 is PRHDT and CDR2 FYEKMQ (reference sequence). CDR3 amino acids: CASSLDSRGLNTGELFF. The CDR3 nucleotides are TGTGCCAGCAGCTTAGATTCAAGGGGGCTGAACACCGGGGAGCTGTTTTTT.

This chain connects TRBV7-3 to TRBJ2-1, with 9 bases aligning to TRBD2. Per germline, CDR1 SGHTA and CDR2 FQGTGA. CDR3 length: 15 residues. Germline trimming cut 4 bases from V and 0 bases from J; bases unmatched to any gene: 1. CDR3 DNA sequence: TGTGCCAGCAGCTCAGCGGGGGGCTCCTACAATGAGCAGTTCTTC. Its protein product is CASSSAGGSYNEQFF.

This chain joins TRBV14 and TRBJ2-1, with D perhaps matching TRBD1 (5 bases). The germline V and J ends were trimmed by 5 bases and 8 bases, with 16 bases remaining between them. CDR3 length equals 14 residues. Germline CDR1 and CDR2: SGHDN and FVKESK. The CDR3 DNA follows: TGTGCCAGCAGCGAATTGGTTAGGGGCGATGAGCAGTTCTTC. Residues: CASSELVRGDEQFF.

V gene TRBV11-2 combines with J gene TRBJ2-7; 9 nucleotides agree with TRBD1. Germline CDR1 SGHAT, CDR2 FQNNGV. The J segment lost 7 bases and the V segment lost 4 bases, leaving 2 bases of the junction unmatched. CDR3 length: 12 residues. The CDR3 region has the DNA TGTGCCAGCAGCTCCGACAGGGGGGAGCAGTACTTC. Amino acids: CASSSDRGEQYF.